This T cell receptor (beta chain) comes out of a study of blood T cell repertoires in COVID-19. Overall study context: Collection of acute and convalescent COVID-19 samples took place in the United States, Italy and Spain.

Germline V gene sequence: CDR1 LGHDT, CDR2 YNNKEL (reference sequence). V trimming: 4 bases; J trimming: 2 bases; junction bases outside the gene matches: 5. This CDR3 region has 16 residues. Data came from immunoSEQ multiplex PCR; TCRdb stores just in-frame clones and leaves some out. The sample includes roughly 350,000 clones, more than 70% of them seen just once. The receptor was isolated from a woman in her 70s with COVID-19, enrolled during active disease. Sequencing was performed on peripheral blood. The chain has TRBV3-1 (or the pseudogene TRBV3-2) and TRBJ1-2; TRBD1 agrees at 12 bases. This CDR3 reads CASSPRDRGPNYGYTF. The CDR3, as DNA: TGTGCCAGCAGCCCGAGGGACAGGGGGCCAAACTATGGCTACACCTTC.